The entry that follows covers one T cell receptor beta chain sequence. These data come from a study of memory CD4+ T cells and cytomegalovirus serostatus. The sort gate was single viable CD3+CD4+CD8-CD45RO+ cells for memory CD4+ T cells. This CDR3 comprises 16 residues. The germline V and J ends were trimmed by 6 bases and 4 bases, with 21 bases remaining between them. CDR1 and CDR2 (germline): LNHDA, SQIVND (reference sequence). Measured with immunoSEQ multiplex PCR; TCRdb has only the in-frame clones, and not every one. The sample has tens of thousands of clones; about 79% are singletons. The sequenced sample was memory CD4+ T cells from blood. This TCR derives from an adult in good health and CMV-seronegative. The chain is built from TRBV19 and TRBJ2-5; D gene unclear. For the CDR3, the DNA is TGTGCCAGTAGCGTTCTCGGATCACTGGGTGGAGAGACCCAGTACTTC. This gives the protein CASSVLGSLGGETQYF.